This T cell receptor beta chain is from a study of blood T cell repertoires in COVID-19. About the research overall: Samples of COVID-19 (acute and convalescent) were obtained from the United States, Italy and Spain. From T cells, B-cell-depleted T cells, or PBMCs came the material, which was cDNA or gDNA.

As handled by the study authors: Estimated nucleated cell counts came from reference gene primer amplification. TCRdb's table, derived via immunoSEQ multiplex PCR, lists solely in-frame clones and lacks some. V and J calls and clone size are given by that table; D and trimming were obtained from the DNA. The sample carries more than 200,000 clones, roughly 86% recorded once. The V and J ends lost 6 bases and 4 bases, in that order; junction bases with no gene match: 6. The CDR3 runs to 14 residues. Germline V gene data show CDR1 as SNHLY and CDR2 as FYNNEI. The chain couples TRBV2 to TRBJ1-5; 7 positions agree with TRBD1. This sequence originates from a human donor in a cohort sampled during active COVID-19. The sequenced sample was peripheral blood. In DNA form, the CDR3 reads TGTGCCAGCAGCCCCGGGACAGAAAATCAGCCCCAGCATTTT. Amino acid sequence: CASSPGTENQPQHF.